This T cell receptor (beta chain) was documented in a study of T cells of healthy individuals. In TCRdb, the 5' RACE reads were re-called with MiXCR into one record per CDR3 protein. The sample lists some 69,000 distinct CDR3 sequences; about 16% were seen once. This clonotype was detected many times. The CDR3 is 16 residues long. V lost 6 bases to trimming and J lost 6 bases, with 21 bases between them. The receptor was derived from a human donor in good health. V gene TRBV12-3 or TRBV12-4 combines with J gene TRBJ1-5; possible D gene TRBD1, 6 bases. The CDR3 region is CASSDTTGIGGQPQHF. The CDR3 bases are TGTGCCAGCAGCGACACCACAGGGATAGGCGGTCAGCCCCAGCATTTT.